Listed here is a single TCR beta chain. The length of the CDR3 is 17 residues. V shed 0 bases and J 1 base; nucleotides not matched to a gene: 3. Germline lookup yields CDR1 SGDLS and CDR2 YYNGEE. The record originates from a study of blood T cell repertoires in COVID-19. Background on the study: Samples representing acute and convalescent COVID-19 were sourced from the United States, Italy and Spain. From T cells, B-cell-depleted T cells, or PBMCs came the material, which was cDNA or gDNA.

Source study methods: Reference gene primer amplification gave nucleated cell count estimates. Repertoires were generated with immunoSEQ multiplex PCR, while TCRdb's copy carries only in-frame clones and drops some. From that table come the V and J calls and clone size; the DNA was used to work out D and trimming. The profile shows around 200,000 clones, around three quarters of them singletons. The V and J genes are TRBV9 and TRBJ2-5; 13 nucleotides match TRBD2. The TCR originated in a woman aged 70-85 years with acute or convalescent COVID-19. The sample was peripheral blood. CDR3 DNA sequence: TGTGCCAGCAGCGTAGCCAGACTAGCGGGGGGCCAAGAGACCCAGTACTTC. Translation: CASSVARLAGGQETQYF.